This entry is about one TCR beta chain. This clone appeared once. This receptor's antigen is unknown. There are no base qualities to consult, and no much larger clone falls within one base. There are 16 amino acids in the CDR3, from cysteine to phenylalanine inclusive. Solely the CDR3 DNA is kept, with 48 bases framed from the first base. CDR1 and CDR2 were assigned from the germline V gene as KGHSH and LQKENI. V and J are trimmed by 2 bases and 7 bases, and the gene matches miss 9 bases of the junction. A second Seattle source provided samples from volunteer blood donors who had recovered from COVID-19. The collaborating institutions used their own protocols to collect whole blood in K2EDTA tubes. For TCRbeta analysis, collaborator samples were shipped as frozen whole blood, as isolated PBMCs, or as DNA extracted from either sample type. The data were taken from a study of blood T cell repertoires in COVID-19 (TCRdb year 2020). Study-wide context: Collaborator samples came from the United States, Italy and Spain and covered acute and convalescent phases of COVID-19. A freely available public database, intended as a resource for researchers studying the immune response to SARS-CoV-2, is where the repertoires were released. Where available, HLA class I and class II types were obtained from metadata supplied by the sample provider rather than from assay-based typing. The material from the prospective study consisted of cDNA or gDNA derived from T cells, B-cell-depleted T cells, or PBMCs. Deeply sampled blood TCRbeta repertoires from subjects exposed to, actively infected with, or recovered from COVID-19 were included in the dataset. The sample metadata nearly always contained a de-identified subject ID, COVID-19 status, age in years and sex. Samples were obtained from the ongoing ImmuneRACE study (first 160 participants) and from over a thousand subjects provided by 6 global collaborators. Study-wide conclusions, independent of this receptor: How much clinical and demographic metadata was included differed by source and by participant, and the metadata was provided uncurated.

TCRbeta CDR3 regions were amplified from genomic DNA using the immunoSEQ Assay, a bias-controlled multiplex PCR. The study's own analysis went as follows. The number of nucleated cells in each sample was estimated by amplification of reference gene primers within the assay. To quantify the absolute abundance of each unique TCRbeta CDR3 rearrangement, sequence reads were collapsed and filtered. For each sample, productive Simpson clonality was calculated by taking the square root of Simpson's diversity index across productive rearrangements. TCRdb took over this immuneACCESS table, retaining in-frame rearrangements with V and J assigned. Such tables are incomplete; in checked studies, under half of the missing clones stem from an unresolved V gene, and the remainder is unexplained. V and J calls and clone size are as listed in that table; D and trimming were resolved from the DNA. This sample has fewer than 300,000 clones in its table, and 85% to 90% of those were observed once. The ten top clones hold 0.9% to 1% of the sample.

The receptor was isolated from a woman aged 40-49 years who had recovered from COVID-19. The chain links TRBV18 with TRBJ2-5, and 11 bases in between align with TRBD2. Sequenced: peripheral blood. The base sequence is TGTGCCAGCTCACCAGCGGTACTAGCGGGAGCGGGGACCCAGTACTTC. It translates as CASSPAVLAGAGTQYF.